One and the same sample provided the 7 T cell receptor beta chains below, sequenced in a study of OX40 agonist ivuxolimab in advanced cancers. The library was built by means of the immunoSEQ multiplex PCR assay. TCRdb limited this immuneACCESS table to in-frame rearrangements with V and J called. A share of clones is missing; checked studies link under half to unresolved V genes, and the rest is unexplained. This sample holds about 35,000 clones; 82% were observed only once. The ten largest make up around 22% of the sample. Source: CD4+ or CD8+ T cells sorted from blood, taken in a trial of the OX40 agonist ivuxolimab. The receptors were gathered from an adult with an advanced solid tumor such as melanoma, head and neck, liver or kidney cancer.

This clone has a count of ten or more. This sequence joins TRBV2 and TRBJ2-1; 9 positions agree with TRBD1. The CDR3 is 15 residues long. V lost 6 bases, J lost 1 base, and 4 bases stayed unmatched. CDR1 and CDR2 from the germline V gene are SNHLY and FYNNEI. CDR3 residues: CASRWTGASYNEQFF. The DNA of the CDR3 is TGTGCCAGCAGATGGACAGGGGCGTCCTACAATGAGCAGTTCTTC.

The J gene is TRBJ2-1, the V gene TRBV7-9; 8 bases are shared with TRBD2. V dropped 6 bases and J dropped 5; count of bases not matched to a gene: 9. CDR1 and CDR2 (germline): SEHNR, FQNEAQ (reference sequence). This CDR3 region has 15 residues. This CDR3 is CASRPGLGGNNEQFF. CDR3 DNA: TGTGCCAGCAGACCGGGACTAGGTGGGAACAATGAGCAGTTCTTC.

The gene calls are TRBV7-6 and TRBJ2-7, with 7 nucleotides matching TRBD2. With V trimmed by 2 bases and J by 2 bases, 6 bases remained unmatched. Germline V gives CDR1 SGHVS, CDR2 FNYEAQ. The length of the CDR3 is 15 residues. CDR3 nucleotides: TGTGCCAGCAGCTTACGGGCTAGCGGAACCTACGAGCAGTACTTC. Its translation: CASSLRASGTYEQYF. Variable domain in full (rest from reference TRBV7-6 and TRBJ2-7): GAGVSQSPRYKVTKRGQDVALRCDPISGHVSLYWYRQALGQGPEFLTYFNYEAQQDKSGLPNDRFSAERPEGSISTLTIQRTEQRDSAMYRCASSLRASGTYEQYFGPGTRLTVT.

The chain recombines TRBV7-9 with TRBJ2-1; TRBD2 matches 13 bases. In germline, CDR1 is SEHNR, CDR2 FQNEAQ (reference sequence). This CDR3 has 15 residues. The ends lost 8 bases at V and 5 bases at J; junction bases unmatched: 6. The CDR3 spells CASCQLAGGDNEQFF. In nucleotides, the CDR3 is TGTGCCAGCTGCCAACTAGCGGGAGGGGACAATGAGCAGTTCTTC. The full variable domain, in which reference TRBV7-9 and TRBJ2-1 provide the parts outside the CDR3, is DTGVSQNPRHKITKRGQNVTFRCDPISEHNRLYWYRQTLGQGPEFLTYFQNEAQLEKSRLLSDRFSAERPKGSFSTLEIQRTEQGDSAMYLCASCQLAGGDNEQFFGPGTRLTVL.

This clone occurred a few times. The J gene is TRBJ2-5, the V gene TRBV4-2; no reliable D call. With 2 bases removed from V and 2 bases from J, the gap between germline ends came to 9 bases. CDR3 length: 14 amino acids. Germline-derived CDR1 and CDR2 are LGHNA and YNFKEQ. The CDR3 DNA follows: TGTGCCAGCAGCCAATTGCCAGGTCAAGAGACCCAGTACTTC. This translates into CASSQLPGQETQYF.

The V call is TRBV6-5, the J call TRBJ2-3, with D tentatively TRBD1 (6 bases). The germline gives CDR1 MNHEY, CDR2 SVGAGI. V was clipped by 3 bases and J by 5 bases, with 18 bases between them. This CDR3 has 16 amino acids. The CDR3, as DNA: TGTGCCAGCAGTTATCGTAAATGGGGGCCTTTAGATACGCAGTATTTT. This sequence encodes CASSYRKWGPLDTQYF.

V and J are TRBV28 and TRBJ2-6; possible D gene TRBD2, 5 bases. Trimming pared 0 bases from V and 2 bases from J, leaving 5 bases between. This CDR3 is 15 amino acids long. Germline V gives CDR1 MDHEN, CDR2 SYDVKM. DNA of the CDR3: TGTGCCAGCAGTTTATGGGGAGCTGGGGCCAACGTCCTGACTTTC. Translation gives CASSLWGAGANVLTF.